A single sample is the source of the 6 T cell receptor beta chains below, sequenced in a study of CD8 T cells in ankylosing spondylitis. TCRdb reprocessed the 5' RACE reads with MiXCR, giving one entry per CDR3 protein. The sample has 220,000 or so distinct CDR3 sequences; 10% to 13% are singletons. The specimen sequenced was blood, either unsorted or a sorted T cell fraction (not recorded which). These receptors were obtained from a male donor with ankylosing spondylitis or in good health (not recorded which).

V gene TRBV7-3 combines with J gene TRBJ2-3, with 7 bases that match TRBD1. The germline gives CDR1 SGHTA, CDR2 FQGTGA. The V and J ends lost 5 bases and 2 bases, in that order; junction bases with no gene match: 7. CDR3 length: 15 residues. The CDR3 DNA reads TGTGCCAGCAGCCCGGGACAGCCCTTCACAGATACGCAGTATTTT. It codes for CASSPGQPFTDTQYF. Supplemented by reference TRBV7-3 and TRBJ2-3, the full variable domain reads GAGVSQTPSNKVTEKGKYVELRCDPISGHTALYWYRQSLGQGPEFLIYFQGTGAADDSGLPNDRFFAVRPEGSVSTLKIQRTERGDSAVYLCASSPGQPFTDTQYFGPGTRLTVL.

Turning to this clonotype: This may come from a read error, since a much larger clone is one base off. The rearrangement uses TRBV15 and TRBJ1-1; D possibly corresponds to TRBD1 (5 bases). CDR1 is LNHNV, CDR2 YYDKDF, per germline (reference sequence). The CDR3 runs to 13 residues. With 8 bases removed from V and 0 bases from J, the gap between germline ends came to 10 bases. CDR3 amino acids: CATAWTLNTEAFF. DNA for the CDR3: TGTGCCACCGCCTGGACACTGAACACTGAAGCTTTCTTT. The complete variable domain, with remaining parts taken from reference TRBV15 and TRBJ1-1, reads DAMVIQNPRYQVTQFGKPVTLSCSQTLNHNVMYWYQQKSSQAPKLLFHYYDKDFNNEADTPDNFQSRRPNTSFCFLDIRSPGLGDTAMYLCATAWTLNTEAFFGQGTRLTVV.

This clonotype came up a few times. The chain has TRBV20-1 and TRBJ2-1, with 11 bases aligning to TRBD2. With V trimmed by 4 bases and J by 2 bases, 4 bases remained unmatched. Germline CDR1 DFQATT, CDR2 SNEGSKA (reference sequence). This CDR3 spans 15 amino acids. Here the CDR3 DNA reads TGCAGTGCTACCAGACTAGCGGGGCCCTACAATGAGCAGTTCTTC. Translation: CSATRLAGPYNEQFF.

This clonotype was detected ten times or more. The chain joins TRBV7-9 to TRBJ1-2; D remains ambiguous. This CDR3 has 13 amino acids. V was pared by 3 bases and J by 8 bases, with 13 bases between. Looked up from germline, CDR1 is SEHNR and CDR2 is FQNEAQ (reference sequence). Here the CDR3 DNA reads TGTGCCAGCAGCTTGGACGCGGTCGTGGGCTACACCTTC. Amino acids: CASSLDAVVGYTF.

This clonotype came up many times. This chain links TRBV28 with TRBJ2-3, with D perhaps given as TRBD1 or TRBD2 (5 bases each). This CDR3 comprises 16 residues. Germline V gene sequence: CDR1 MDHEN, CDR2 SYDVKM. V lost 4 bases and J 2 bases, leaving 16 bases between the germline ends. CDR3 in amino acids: CASSSYGTDSTDTQYF. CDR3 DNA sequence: TGTGCCAGCAGTTCTTATGGGACCGATTCCACAGATACGCAGTATTTT.

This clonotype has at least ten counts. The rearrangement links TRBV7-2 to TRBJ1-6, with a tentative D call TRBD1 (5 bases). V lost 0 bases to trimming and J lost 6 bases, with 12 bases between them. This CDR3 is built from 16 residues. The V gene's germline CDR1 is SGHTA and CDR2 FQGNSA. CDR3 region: CASSLAGGTGNSPLHF. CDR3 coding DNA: TGTGCCAGCAGCTTAGCGGGGGGGACGGGTAATTCACCCCTCCACTTT.